Listed below are T cell receptor beta chains from one sample, sequenced in a study of cytomegalovirus exposure and HLA in healthy donors. Measured with immunoSEQ multiplex PCR; TCRdb has only the in-frame clones, and not every one. The data show roughly 200,000 clones, with about 82% seen just once and over 2% held by the top ten. Sequenced input: PBMCs. Source of these receptors: a woman aged 50 to 60 in good health and CMV-seronegative. The CDR3 runs from the conserved cysteine through the conserved F or W. Fields, in order: V gene, CDR3 length, D gene, J gene, CDR3 protein, CDR3 DNA. A D gene is named only where the DNA matches it firmly.

>TRBV4-1|14|TRBD1|TRBJ2-1
CASSPRDSYNEQFF
TGCGCCAGCAGCCCCCGGGACAGCTACAATGAGCAGTTCTTC
>TRBV4-1|14|.|TRBJ2-4
CASSSGKSENIQYF
TGCGCCAGCAGCTCGGGGAAGAGTGAAAACATTCAGTACTTC
>TRBV7-9|11|.|TRBJ1-1
CASSRSTEAFF
TGTGCCAGCTCTCGGAGCACTGAAGCTTTCTTT
>TRBV19|14|.|TRBJ1-2
CASSILGRNYGYTF
TGTGCCAGTAGTATCTTGGGCCGCAACTATGGCTACACCTTC
>TRBV9|15|TRBD2|TRBJ2-1
CASSVGLALGGEQFF
TGTGCCAGCAGCGTCGGACTAGCCCTCGGGGGTGAGCAGTTCTTC
>TRBV10-3|15|.|TRBJ1-1
CAISESGRVNTEAFF
TGTGCCATCAGTGAGTCGGGCAGAGTGAACACTGAAGCTTTCTTT
>TRBV15|16|TRBD1|TRBJ1-1
CATSREGQGPRTEAFF
TGTGCCACCAGCAGAGAGGGACAGGGGCCCCGTACTGAAGCTTTCTTT
>TRBV11-2|15|TRBD1|TRBJ2-5
CASSLVTGEQETQYF
TGTGCCAGCAGCTTAGTGACAGGGGAGCAAGAGACCCAGTACTTC
>TRBV7-2|15|TRBD2|TRBJ2-7
CASSQGLAGTYEQYF
TGTGCCAGCAGCCAAGGACTAGCGGGTACCTACGAGCAGTACTTC
>TRBV6-1|13|TRBD1|TRBJ2-5
CASDRGPPETQYF
TGTGCCAGTGACAGGGGTCCTCCAGAGACCCAGTACTTC